The rows below give T cell receptor beta chains drawn from one sample of a study of cytomegalovirus exposure and HLA in healthy donors. Sequencing used immunoSEQ multiplex PCR; TCRdb keeps in-frame clones, though not all of them. The sample has about 150,000 clones, approximately 86% seen once. The sample comprised PBMCs. All receptors derive from a human donor in good health. CDR3s include the opening cysteine and the closing phenylalanine or tryptophan. A D gene is named only where the DNA matches it firmly. A clone size is listed for some rows: how often the clone was seen (once, few, many), or a class if it is expanded.

TRBV27	-	TRBJ1-5	-	TGTGCCAGCAGTTTAGTCCGCGCTCAGCCCCAGCATTTT	CASSLVRAQPQHF
TRBV5-4	-	TRBJ1-2	-	TGTGCCAGCAGCGTGGGGGCCCCCCTGGGCTATGGCTACACCTTC	CASSVGAPLGYGYTF
TRBV16	-	TRBJ2-7	few	TGTGCCAGCAGCCACGCGACAGTCGACGAGCAGTACTTC	CASSHATVDEQYF
TRBV2	-	TRBJ2-7	-	TGTGCCAGCAGTGAGATCAGGGACTACGAGCAGTACTTC	CASSEIRDYEQYF
TRBV27	-	TRBJ2-7	-	TGTGCCAGCAGTTTAATCGACAGGCTGGGGGCCTACGAGCAGTACTTC	CASSLIDRLGAYEQYF
TRBV30	-	TRBJ1-2	-	TGTGCCTGGAAAACCTTGGTACTGCGTAACTATGGCTACACCTTC	CAWKTLVLRNYGYTF
TRBV5-1	-	TRBJ2-3	-	TGCGCCAGCAGCTTGGGAGGCACAGATACGCAGTATTTT	CASSLGGTDTQYF
TRBV25-1	-	TRBJ2-7	-	TGTGCCAGCAGTGAATATAGATACGAGCAGTACTTC	CASSEYRYEQYF
TRBV6-1	-	TRBJ1-1	-	TGTGCCAGCAGACAGGGTGTGAACACTGAAGCTTTCTTT	CASRQGVNTEAFF
TRBV27	TRBD1	TRBJ2-7	-	TGTGCCAGCAGTTTCAGGACAGGCTACGAGCAGTACTTC	CASSFRTGYEQYF
TRBV18	TRBD1	TRBJ1-2	few	TGTGCCAGCTCACTATTTACAGGGGCCTCTTACTATGGCTACACCTTC	CASSLFTGASYYGYTF
TRBV27	TRBD2	TRBJ2-1	-	TGTGCCACGGGGATAGCGGGAGGCTCCTACAATGAGCAGTTCTTC	CATGIAGGSYNEQFF
TRBV6-5	TRBD1	TRBJ2-1	-	TGTGCCAGCAGCCCGGACAGGGGGCAGAATGAGCAGTTCTTC	CASSPDRGQNEQFF
TRBV9	TRBD1	TRBJ1-2	many	TGTGCCAGCAGCGTAACGGCGGGGGACAGGGGTGGCTATGGCTACACCTTC	CASSVTAGDRGGYGYTF
TRBV5-1	TRBD1	TRBJ1-2	-	TGCGCCAGCAGCTTGTACAGGGGACACTATGGCTACACCTTC	CASSLYRGHYGYTF
TRBV7-8	TRBD2	TRBJ2-1	-	TGTGCCAGCAGCTTACGAGCGGGAGACTACAATGAGCAGTTCTTC	CASSLRAGDYNEQFF
TRBV4-1	-	TRBJ2-3	-	TGCGCCAGCAGCCAAGGCCTAGCCTCGGCAGATACGCAGTATTTT	CASSQGLASADTQYF
TRBV9	-	TRBJ2-3	-	TGTGCCAGCAGCAGTATTAGTACAGATACGCAGTATTTT	CASSSISTDTQYF
TRBV7-6	TRBD1	TRBJ2-5	-	TGTGCCAGCAGCTTAGGGGGGACAGGGGGCCGGGGGGCCCAGTACTTC	CASSLGGTGGRGAQYF
TRBV27	-	TRBJ2-1	-	TGTGCCAGCAGGTCTCTAGGGGGATACAATGAGCAGTTCTTC	CASRSLGGYNEQFF
TRBV27	TRBD1	TRBJ1-5	-	TGTGCCAGCAGTTTTCACAGGGGTTCGGGCAATCAGCCCCAGCATTTT	CASSFHRGSGNQPQHF
TRBV18	-	TRBJ2-1	once	TGTGCCAGCTCACCCTCGGGTTTTGGGTACAATGAGCAGTTCTTC	CASSPSGFGYNEQFF
TRBV7-2	TRBD2	TRBJ2-1	-	TGTGCCAGCAGCTTCCTAGCGGGAGTATACAATGAGCAGTTCTTC	CASSFLAGVYNEQFF
TRBV27	-	TRBJ2-7	-	TGTGCCAGCAGTTTAAAGTCGGGGGAGCAGTACTTC	CASSLKSGEQYF
TRBV27	TRBD2	TRBJ2-5	-	TGTGCCGCCGGGGGGGGGACCCAGTACTTC	CAAGGGTQYF
TRBV7-3	TRBD1	TRBJ2-1	-	TGTGCCAGCAGCGTCAGGGGGCGACTTGCTAATGAGCAGTTCTTC	CASSVRGRLANEQFF
TRBV6-5	-	TRBJ2-1	-	TGTGCCAGCAGGTACGATCGGGGTTACAACAATGAGCAGTTCTTC	CASRYDRGYNNEQFF
TRBV18	TRBD1	TRBJ1-2	-	TGTGCCAGCTCACCGGTGGACAGGGGGGCTGTTGGCTACACCTTC	CASSPVDRGAVGYTF
TRBV27	-	TRBJ2-7	once	TGTGCCAGCAGTTCCTCCCCCTACGAGCAGTACTTC	CASSSSPYEQYF
TRBV5-1	TRBD1	TRBJ2-1	-	TGCGCCAGCAGCATACTGGGACAGGGGGTCTACAATGAGCAGTTCTTC	CASSILGQGVYNEQFF
TRBV5-8	-	TRBJ1-5	-	TGTGCCAGCAGCCCCGGGGACACGGCAAATCAGCCCCAGCATTTT	CASSPGDTANQPQHF
TRBV27	TRBD2	TRBJ2-7	once	TGTGCCAGCAGTTTCCGGGCGGGAGACTACGAGCAGTACTTC	CASSFRAGDYEQYF
TRBV4-3	-	TRBJ1-6	-	TGCGCCAGCAGCCAAGTGTCGTTCAGGGCGGAAAATTCACCCCTCCACTTT	CASSQVSFRAENSPLHF
TRBV18	-	TRBJ1-1	-	TGTGCCAGCTCACCACCCGCAGGACTGGCAAACACTGAAGCTTTCTTT	CASSPPAGLANTEAFF
TRBV9	TRBD1	TRBJ1-2	-	TGTGCCAGCAGCGTAGTCCCAGGGGGCCCGTCTAACTATGGCTACACCTTC	CASSVVPGGPSNYGYTF
TRBV10-3	-	TRBJ2-3	-	TGTGCCATCAGCCACGACGTAGCTAGCTCCGGCTGGGGCACAGATACGCAGTATTTT	CAISHDVASSGWGTDTQYF
TRBV6-1	-	TRBJ2-7	-	TGTGCCAGCAGTCCACCGGGACATAAACCCGAGCAGTACTTC	CASSPPGHKPEQYF
TRBV7-9	-	TRBJ2-7	-	TGTGCCAGCAGCCCTCTTTCCGAGCAGTACTTC	CASSPLSEQYF
TRBV6-5	-	TRBJ2-5	-	TGTGCCAGCAACAGTAACCGTGGGCCCCAAGAGACCCAGTACTTC	CASNSNRGPQETQYF
TRBV5-8	-	TRBJ2-7	-	TGTGCCAGCCCCGAAGACTTACAGGACCCCTCAACGGACGAGCAGTACTTC	CASPEDLQDPSTDEQYF
TRBV7-9	TRBD1	TRBJ2-7	-	TGTGCCAGCAGGAAGGGACAGGGCTACGAGCAGTACTTC	CASRKGQGYEQYF
TRBV5-1	-	TRBJ2-5	once	TGCGCCAGCAGCTTAGGGGGGGCTAGAGAGACCCAGTACTTC	CASSLGGARETQYF
TRBV7-3	TRBD2	TRBJ2-3	-	TGTGCCAGCAGCTTAATTGCGACCGGGACTAGCGGATTTGTTACGCAGTATTTT	CASSLIATGTSGFVTQYF
TRBV27	-	TRBJ2-5	-	TGTGCCAGCAGTATGACAGGGAGGGAGACCCAGTACTTC	CASSMTGRETQYF